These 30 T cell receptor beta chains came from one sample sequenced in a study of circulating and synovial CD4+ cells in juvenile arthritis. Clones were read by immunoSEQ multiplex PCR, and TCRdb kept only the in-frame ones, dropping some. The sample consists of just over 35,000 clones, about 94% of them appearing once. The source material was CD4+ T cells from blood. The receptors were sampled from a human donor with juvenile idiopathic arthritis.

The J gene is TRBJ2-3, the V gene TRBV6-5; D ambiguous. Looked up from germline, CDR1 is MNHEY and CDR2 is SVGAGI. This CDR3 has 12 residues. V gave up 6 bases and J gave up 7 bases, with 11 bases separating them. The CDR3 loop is CASSSNAHTQYF. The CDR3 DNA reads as TGTGCCAGCAGCTCGAACGCGCATACGCAGTATTTT.

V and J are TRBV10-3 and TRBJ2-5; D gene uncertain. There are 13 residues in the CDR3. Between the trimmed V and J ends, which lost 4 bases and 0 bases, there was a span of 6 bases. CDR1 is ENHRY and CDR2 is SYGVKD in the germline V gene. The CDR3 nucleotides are TGTGCCATCAGTGCTAGGTACCAAGAGACCCAGTACTTC. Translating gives CAISARYQETQYF.

CDR3 coding DNA: TGCGCCAGCACCTTTTCATCAGGGTTTGGGCAAGAGACCCAGTACTTC. It translates to CASTFSSGFGQETQYF. The chain carries TRBV5-1 and TRBJ2-5; possible D gene TRBD1, 5 bases. This CDR3 is 16 amino acids long. Between the trimmed V and J ends, which lost 6 bases and 2 bases, there was a span of 20 bases. The germline gives CDR1 SGHRS, CDR2 YFSETQ. The full variable domain, rest sourced from reference TRBV5-1 and TRBJ2-5, is KAGVTQTPRYLIKTRGQQVTLSCSPISGHRSVSWYQQTPGQGLQFLFEYFSETQRNKGNFPGRFSGRQFSNSRSEMNVSTLELGDSALYLCASTFSSGFGQETQYFGPGTRLLVL.

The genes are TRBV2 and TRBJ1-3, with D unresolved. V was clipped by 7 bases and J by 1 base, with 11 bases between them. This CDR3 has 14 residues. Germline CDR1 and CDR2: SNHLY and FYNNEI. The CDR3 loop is CASNPYSSGNTIYF. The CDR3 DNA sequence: TGTGCCAGCAATCCCTACAGTTCTGGAAACACCATATATTTT.

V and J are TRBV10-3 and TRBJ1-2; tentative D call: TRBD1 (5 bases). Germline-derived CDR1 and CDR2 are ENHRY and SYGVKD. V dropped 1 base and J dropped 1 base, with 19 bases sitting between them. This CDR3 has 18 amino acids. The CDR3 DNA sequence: TGTGCCATCAGTGAGTTTAAGTCCGGGACTGACTATAACTATGGCTACACCTTC. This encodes CAISEFKSGTDYNYGYTF.

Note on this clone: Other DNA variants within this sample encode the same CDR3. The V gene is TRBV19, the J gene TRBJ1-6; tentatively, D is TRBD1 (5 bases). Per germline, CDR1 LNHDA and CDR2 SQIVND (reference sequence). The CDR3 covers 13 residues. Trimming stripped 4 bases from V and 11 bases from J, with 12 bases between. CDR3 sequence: CASSTPGKPPLHF. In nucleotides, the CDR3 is TGTGCCAGTAGTACCCCAGGGAAGCCACCCCTCCACTTT.

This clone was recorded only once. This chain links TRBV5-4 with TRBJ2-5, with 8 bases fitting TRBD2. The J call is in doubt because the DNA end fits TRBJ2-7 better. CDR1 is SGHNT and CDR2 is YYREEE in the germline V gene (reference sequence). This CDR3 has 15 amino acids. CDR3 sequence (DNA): TGTGCCAGCAGCCCTATAGCGGGAAGCTCCTACGAGCAGTACTTC. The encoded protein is CASSPIAGSSYEQYF.

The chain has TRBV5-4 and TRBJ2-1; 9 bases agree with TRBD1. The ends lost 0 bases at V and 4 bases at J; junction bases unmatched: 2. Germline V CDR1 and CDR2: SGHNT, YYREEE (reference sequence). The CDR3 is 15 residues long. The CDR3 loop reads CASSLDRGLYNEQFF. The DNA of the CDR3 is TGTGCCAGCAGCTTGGACAGGGGGCTTTACAATGAGCAGTTCTTC.

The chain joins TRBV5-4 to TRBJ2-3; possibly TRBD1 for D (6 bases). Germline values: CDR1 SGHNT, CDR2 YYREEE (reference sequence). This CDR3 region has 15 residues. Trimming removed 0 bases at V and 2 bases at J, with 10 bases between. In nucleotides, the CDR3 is TGTGCCAGCAGCTTGGCCAGGGGAGTCACAGATACGCAGTATTTT. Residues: CASSLARGVTDTQYF.

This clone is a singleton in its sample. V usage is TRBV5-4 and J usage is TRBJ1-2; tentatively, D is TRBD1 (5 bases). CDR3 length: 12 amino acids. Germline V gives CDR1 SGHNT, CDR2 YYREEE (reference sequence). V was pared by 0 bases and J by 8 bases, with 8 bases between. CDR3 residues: CASSLAEGGYTF. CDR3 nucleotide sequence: TGTGCCAGCAGCTTGGCGGAGGGGGGCTACACCTTC.

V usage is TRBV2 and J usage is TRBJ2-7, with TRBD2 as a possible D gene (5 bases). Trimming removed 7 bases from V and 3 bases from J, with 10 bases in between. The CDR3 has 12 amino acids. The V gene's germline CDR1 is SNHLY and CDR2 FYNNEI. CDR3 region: CASTRTFYEQYF. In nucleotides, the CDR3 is TGTGCCAGCACCAGGACTTTCTACGAGCAGTACTTC.

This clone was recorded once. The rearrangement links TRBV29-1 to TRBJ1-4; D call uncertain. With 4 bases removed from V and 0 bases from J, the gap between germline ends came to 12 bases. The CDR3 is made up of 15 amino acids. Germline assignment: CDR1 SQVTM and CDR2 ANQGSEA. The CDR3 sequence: CSVGTDLATNEKLFF. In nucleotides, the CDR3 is TGCAGCGTTGGTACAGACCTCGCAACTAATGAAAAACTGTTTTTT. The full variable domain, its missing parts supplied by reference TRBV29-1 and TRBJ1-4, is SAVISQKPSRDICQRGTSLTIQCQVDSQVTMMFWYRQQPGQSLTLIATANQGSEATYESGFVIDKFPISRPNLTFSTLTVSNMSPEDSSIYLCSVGTDLATNEKLFFGSGTQLSVL.

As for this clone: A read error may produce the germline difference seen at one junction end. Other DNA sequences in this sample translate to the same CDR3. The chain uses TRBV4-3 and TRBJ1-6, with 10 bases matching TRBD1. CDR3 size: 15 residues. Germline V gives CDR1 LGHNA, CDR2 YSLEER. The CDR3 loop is CASSQEGQGNSPLHF. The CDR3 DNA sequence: TGCGCCAGCAGCCAAGAGGGACAGGGGAATTCCCCCCTCCACTTT.

Here the CDR3 DNA reads TGCACCAGCAGCCAGGGACAGAGGCTACCGAAGAATTGTAATGAAAAACTGTTTTTT. Protein sequence: CTSSQGQRLPKNCNEKLFF. This chain joins TRBV1 and TRBJ1-4; TRBD1 reflects the table's D call only, with no check against the DNA. TRBV1 is listed as a pseudogene. The CDR3 runs 19 residues.

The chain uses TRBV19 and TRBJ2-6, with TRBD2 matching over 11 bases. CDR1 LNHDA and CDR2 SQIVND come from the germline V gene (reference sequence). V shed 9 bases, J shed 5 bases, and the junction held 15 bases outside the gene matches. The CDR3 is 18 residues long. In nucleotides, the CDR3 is TGTGCCAGCGCTACTAGCGGGGGCCTCGGAGGCTGGGCCAACGTCCTGACTTTC. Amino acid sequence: CASATSGGLGGWANVLTF.

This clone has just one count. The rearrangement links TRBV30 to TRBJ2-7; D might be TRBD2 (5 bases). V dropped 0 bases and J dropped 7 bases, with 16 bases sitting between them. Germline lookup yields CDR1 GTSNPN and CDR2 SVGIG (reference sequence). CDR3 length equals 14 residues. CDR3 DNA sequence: TGTGCCTGGAGTGTAGGAGGCAGCACGCGGGAGCAGTACTTC. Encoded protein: CAWSVGGSTREQYF.

In nucleotides, the CDR3 is TGTGCCAGTAGTATGGGCCACCTAGCGGGGGGCCGGGGGGCAGCCTACGAGCAGTACTTC. Amino acid sequence: CASSMGHLAGGRGAAYEQYF. The chain couples TRBV19 to TRBJ2-7, with 11 bases identical to TRBD2. Germline V gene lookup returns CDR1 LNHDA and CDR2 SQIVND (reference sequence). After removal of 3 bases from V and 2 bases from J, the junction contained 18 bases not matched to a gene. CDR3 length: 20 residues.

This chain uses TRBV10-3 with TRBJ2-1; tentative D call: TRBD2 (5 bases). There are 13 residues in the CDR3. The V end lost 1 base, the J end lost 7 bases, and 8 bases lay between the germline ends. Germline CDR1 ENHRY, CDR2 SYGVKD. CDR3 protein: CAISELRDNEQFF. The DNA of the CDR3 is TGTGCCATCAGTGAGTTGAGGGATAATGAGCAGTTCTTC.

CDR3 coding DNA: TGTGCTTCCCAAAAAGAGTTGGCCAAAAACATTCAGTACTTC. Encoded protein: CASQKELAKNIQYF. The V and J genes are TRBV2 and TRBJ2-4; D is uncertain. The CDR3 is 14 amino acids. The V gene's germline CDR1 is SNHLY and CDR2 FYNNEI.

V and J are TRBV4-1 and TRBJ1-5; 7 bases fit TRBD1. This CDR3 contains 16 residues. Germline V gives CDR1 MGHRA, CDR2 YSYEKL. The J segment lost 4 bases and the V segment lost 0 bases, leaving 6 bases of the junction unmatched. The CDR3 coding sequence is TGCGCCAGCAGCCAAGATCCAGGGGGTTGGAATCAGCCCCAGCATTTT. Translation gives CASSQDPGGWNQPQHF.

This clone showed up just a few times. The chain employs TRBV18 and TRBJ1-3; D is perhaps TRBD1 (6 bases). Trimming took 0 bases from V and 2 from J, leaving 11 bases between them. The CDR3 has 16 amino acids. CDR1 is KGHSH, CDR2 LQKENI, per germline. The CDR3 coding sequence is TGTGCCAGCTCACCACCGAGGGGACAAGCTGGAAACACCATATATTTT. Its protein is CASSPPRGQAGNTIYF.

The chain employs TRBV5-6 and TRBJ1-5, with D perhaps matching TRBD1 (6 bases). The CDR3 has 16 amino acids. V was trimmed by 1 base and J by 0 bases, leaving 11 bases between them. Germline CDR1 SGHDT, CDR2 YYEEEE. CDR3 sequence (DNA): TGTGCCAGCAGCTTGACCGGGGGGCTTAGCAATCAGCCCCAGCATTTT. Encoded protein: CASSLTGGLSNQPQHF.

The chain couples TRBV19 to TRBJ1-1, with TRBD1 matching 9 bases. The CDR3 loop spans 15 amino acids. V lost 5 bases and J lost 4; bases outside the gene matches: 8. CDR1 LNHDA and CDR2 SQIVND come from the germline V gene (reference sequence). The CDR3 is CASSLGTGKGTEAFF. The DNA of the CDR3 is TGTGCCAGTAGTCTTGGGACAGGGAAAGGCACTGAAGCTTTCTTT. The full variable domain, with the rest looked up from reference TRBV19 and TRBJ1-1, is DGGITQSPKYLFRKEGQNVTLSCEQNLNHDAMYWYRQDPGQGLRLIYYSQIVNDFQKGDIAEGYSVSREKKESFPLTVTSAQKNPTAFYLCASSLGTGKGTEAFFGQGTRLTVV.

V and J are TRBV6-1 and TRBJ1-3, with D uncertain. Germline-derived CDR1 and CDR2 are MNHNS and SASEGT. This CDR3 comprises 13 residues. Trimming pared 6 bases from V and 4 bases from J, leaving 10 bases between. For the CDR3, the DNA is TGTGCCAGCAGCTCAACAGAAGGAAACACCATATATTTT. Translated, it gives CASSSTEGNTIYF.

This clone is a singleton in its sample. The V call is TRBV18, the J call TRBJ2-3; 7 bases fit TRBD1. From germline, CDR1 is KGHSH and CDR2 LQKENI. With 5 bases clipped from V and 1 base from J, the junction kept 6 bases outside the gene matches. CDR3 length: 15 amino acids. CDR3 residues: CASSSMTGRTDTQYF. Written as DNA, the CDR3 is TGTGCCAGCTCATCGATGACAGGGCGCACAGATACGCAGTATTTT.

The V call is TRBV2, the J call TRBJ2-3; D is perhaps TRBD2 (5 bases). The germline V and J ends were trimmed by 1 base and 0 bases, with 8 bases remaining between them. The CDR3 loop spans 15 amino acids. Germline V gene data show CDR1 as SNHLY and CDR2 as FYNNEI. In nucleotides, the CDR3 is TGTGCCAGCAGTGAAGGTAGGGAGAGCACAGATACGCAGTATTTT. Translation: CASSEGRESTDTQYF. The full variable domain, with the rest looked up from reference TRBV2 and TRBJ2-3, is EPEVTQTPSHQVTQMGQEVILRCVPISNHLYFYWYRQILGQKVEFLVSFYNNEISEKSEIFDDQFSVERPDGSNFTLKIRSTKLEDSAMYFCASSEGRESTDTQYFGPGTRLTVL.

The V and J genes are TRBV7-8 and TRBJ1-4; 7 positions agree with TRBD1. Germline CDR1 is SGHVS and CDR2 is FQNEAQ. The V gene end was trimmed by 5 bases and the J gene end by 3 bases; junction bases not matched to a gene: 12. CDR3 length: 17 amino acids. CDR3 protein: CASSRSRGVGPNEKLFF. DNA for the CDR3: TGTGCCAGCAGCCGGTCCAGGGGGGTGGGCCCTAATGAAAAACTGTTTTTT.

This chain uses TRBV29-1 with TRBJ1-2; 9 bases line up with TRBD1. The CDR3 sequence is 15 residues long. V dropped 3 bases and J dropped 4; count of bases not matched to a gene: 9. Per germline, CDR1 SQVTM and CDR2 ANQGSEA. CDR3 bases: TGCAGCGTTGATAAAGGGGACAGGGTGGGCTATGGCTACACCTTC. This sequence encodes CSVDKGDRVGYGYTF.

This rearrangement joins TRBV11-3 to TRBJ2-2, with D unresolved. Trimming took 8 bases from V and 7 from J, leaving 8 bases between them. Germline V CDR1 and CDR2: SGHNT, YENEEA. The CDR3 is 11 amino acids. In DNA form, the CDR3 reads TGTGCCAGCCAACTCGGCGGGGAGCTGTTTTTT. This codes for CASQLGGELFF.

The CDR3 sequence is CASTRRRLKGYTF. CDR3 DNA sequence: TGTGCCAGCACCAGAAGGAGGTTGAAAGGCTACACCTTC. This chain connects TRBV25-1 to TRBJ1-2; D is uncertain. The CDR3 covers 13 residues. The germline gives CDR1 MGHDK, CDR2 SYGVNS. Trimming took off 7 bases at V and 8 bases at J, with 17 bases between the two ends.